A single sample is the source of the 2 T cell receptor beta chains below, sequenced in a study of blood T cell repertoires in COVID-19. Sequencing used immunoSEQ multiplex PCR; TCRdb keeps in-frame clones, though not all of them. This sample has about 58,000 clones; 90% occur once, and the top ten carry around an eighth. The sample taken for sequencing was peripheral blood. These receptor sequences come from a man aged 55 to 70 with active COVID-19.

Only a few counts were recorded for this clone. The V call is TRBV4-3, the J call TRBJ2-6; TRBD1 agrees at 10 bases. V shed 0 bases, J shed 0 bases, and the junction held 14 bases outside the gene matches. CDR3 length: 22 residues. The germline V gene has CDR1 LGHNA and CDR2 YSLEER. The DNA for the CDR3 is TGCGCCAGCAGCCAAGACTATTGGGACAGGGGAGGAGTTTACTCTGGGGCCAACGTCCTGACTTTC. It is translated as CASSQDYWDRGGVYSGANVLTF.

The V and J genes are TRBV6-1 and TRBJ2-5; D possibly corresponds to TRBD1 (6 bases). From germline, CDR1 is MNHNS and CDR2 SASEGT. There are 14 residues in the CDR3. Trimming took 2 bases from V and 3 from J, leaving 10 bases between them. The CDR3 loop is CASSEMGAKETQYF. CDR3 in DNA: TGTGCCAGCAGTGAAATGGGGGCTAAAGAGACCCAGTACTTC.